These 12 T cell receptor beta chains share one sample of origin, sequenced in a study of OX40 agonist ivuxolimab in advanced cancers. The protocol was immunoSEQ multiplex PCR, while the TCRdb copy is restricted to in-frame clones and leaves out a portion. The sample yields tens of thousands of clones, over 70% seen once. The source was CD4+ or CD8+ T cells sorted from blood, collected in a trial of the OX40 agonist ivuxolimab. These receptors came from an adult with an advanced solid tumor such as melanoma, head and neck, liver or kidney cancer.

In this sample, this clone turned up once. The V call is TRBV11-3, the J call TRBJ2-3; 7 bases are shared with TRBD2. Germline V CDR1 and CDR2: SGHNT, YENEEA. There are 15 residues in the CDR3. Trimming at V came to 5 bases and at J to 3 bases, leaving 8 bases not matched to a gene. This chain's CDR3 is CASSLQGGGTDTQYF. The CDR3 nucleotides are TGTGCCAGCAGCCTTCAGGGCGGGGGAACAGATACGCAGTATTTT.

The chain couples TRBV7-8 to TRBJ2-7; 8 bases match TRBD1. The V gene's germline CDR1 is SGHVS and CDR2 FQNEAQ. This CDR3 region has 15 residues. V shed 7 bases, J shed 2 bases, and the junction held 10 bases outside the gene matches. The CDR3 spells CASTLNRGTTYEQYF. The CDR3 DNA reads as TGTGCCAGCACCTTGAACAGGGGGACCACCTACGAGCAGTACTTC.

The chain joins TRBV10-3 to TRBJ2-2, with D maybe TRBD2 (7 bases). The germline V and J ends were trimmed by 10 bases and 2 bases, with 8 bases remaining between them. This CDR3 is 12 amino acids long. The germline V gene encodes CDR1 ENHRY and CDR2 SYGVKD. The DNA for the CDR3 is TGTGCCAGCGGGGGCAACACCGGGGAGCTGTTTTTT. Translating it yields CASGGNTGELFF.

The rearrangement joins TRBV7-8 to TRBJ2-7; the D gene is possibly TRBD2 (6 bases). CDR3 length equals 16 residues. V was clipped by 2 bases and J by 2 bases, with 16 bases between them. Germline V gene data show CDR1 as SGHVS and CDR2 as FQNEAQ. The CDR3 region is CASSLSAGSGAYEQYF. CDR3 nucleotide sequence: TGTGCCAGCAGCTTATCAGCGGGTTCAGGAGCCTACGAGCAGTACTTC.

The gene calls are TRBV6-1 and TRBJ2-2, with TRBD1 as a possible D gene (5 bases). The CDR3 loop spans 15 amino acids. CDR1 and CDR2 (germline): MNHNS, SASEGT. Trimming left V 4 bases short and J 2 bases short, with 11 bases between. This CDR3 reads CASSGQGTNTGELFF. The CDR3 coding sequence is TGTGCCAGCAGTGGTCAGGGTACAAACACCGGGGAGCTGTTTTTT.

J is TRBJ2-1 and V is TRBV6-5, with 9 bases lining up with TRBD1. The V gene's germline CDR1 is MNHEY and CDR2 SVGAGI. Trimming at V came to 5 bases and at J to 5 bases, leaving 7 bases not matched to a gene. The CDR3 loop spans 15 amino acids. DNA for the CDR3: TGTGCCAGCAGTAAAACAGGGGGCAGGGACAATGAGCAGTTCTTC. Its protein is CASSKTGGRDNEQFF.

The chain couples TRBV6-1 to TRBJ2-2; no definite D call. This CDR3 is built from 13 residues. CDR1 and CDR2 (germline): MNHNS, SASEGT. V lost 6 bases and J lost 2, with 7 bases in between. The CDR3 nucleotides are TGTGCCAGCAGCCCCCAAAACACCGGGGAGCTGTTTTTT. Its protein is CASSPQNTGELFF.

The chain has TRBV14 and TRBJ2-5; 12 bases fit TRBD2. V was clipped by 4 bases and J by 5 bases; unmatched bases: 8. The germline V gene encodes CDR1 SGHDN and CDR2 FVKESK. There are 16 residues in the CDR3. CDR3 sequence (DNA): TGTGCCAGCAGCCCTCTAGCGGGAGGGCCGCGGGAGACCCAGTACTTC. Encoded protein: CASSPLAGGPRETQYF. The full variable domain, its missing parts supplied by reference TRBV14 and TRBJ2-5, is EAGVTQFPSHSVIEKGQTVTLRCDPISGHDNLYWYRRVMGKEIKFLLHFVKESKQDESGMPNNRFLAERTGGTYSTLKVQPAELEDSGVYFCASSPLAGGPRETQYFGPGTRLLVL.

The CDR3 DNA reads TGTGCCAGCAGTGGGGGCAGTCAGGATGGCTACACCTTC. Protein product: CASSGGSQDGYTF. The chain combines TRBV2 with TRBJ1-2, with D tentatively TRBD1 (5 bases). The germline V gene encodes CDR1 SNHLY and CDR2 FYNNEI. Trimming cost V 4 bases and J 6 bases, with 12 bases left between them. CDR3 length: 13 residues.

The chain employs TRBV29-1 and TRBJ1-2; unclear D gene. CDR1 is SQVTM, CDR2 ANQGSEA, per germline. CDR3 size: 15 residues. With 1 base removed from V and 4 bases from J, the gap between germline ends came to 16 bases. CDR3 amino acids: CSVEASSSRSYGYTF. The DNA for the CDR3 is TGCAGCGTTGAAGCTTCTAGCAGCCGGAGCTATGGCTACACCTTC.

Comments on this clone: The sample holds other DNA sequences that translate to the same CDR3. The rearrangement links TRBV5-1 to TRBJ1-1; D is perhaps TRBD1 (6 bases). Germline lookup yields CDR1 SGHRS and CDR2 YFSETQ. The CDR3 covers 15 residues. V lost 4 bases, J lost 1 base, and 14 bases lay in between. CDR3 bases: TGCGCCAGCAGCCCCAGAGAAGGGGGGAACACTGAAGCTTTCTTT. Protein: CASSPREGGNTEAFF.

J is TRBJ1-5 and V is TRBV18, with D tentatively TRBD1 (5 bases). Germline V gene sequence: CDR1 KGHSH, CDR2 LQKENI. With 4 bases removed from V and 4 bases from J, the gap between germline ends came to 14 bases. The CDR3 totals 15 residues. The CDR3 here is CASSLGRGPNQPQHF. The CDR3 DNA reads TGTGCCAGCTCACTGGGACGGGGACCTAATCAGCCCCAGCATTTT.